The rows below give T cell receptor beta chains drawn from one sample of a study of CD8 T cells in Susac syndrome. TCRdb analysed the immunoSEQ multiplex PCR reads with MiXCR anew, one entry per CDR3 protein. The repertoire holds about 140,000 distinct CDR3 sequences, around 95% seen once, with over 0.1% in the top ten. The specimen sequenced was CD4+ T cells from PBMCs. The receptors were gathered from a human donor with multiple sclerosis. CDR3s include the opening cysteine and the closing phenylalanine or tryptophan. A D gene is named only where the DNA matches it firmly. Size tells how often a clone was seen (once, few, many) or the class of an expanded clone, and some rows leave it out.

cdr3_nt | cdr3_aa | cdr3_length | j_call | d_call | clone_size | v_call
TGCGCCAGCAGCCAAGTATCGGGGGGATGGAATTCACCCCTCCACTTT | CASSQVSGGWNSPLHF | 16 | TRBJ1-6 | - | - | TRBV4-3
TGCAGTGCTAGACAATCGGCCTCTGGGGCCAACGTCCTGACTTTC | CSARQSASGANVLTF | 15 | TRBJ2-6 | - | once | TRBV20-1
TGTGCCAGCAGCCAAGTTGGGCCCGACGGGACCCAGTACTTC | CASSQVGPDGTQYF | 14 | TRBJ2-5 | - | - | TRBV3-1
TGTGCCTGGAGTGTCCTCCAGGGGGCGGGCGAGCAGTACTTC | CAWSVLQGAGEQYF | 14 | TRBJ2-7 | TRBD1 | - | TRBV30
TGTGCCACCAGTGATCCTGATGACAGGGCCTACGAGCAGTACTTC | CATSDPDDRAYEQYF | 15 | TRBJ2-7 | TRBD1 | - | TRBV24-1
TGTGCCACCAGCAGAGATCAGGACAGGGGGCACGAAAAACTGTTTTTT | CATSRDQDRGHEKLFF | 16 | TRBJ1-4 | TRBD1 | - | TRBV15
TGCAGCGTTGGGCAGGGTAGCAATCAGCCCCAGCATTTT | CSVGQGSNQPQHF | 13 | TRBJ1-5 | - | - | TRBV29-1
TGCGCCAGCTCCCGGGTCGACAACAATGAGCAGTTCTTC | CASSRVDNNEQFF | 13 | TRBJ2-1 | - | - | TRBV4-1
TGTGCCAGCAGCTTAGGCGGGAGCGACAATGAGCAGTTCTTC | CASSLGGSDNEQFF | 14 | TRBJ2-1 | TRBD2 | once | TRBV7-3
TGTGCCAGCAGTGACGGGAAGAGGGAGACCCAGTACTTC | CASSDGKRETQYF | 13 | TRBJ2-5 | - | - | TRBV2
TGTGCCAGCAGCCAAGGGACAGGGAAAGATACGCAGTATTTT | CASSQGTGKDTQYF | 14 | TRBJ2-3 | TRBD1 | once | TRBV3-1
TGTGCCAGCAGCTGGACTAGCTACCCCCCGGAGGAGACCCAGTACTTC | CASSWTSYPPEETQYF | 16 | TRBJ2-5 | TRBD2 | - | TRBV28
TGCAGCGTCGGACAGGGTGAGCAGTTCTTC | CSVGQGEQFF | 10 | TRBJ2-1 | TRBD1 | - | TRBV20-1
TGCAGCGTTGTTCTCGGATCCTACAATGAGCAGTTCTTC | CSVVLGSYNEQFF | 13 | TRBJ2-1 | - | - | TRBV29-1
TGCAGTGCCAGGACGGATGACTATGGCTACACCTTC | CSARTDDYGYTF | 12 | TRBJ1-2 | - | - | TRBV20-1
TGCAGTGCTCTGACGGAGAGACCCTACAATGAGCAGTTCTTC | CSALTERPYNEQFF | 14 | TRBJ2-1 | - | once | TRBV20-1
TGCGCCAGCAAGGTAGCGGGAGGGCCGGCAGATACGCAGTATTTT | CASKVAGGPADTQYF | 15 | TRBJ2-3 | TRBD2 | - | TRBV5-1
TGCGCCAGCAGTGGCTCTCCCTACGAGCAGTACTTC | CASSGSPYEQYF | 12 | TRBJ2-7 | - | - | TRBV4-1
TGTGCCAGCAGTATAGGGGGACAGGGGGATGCTGGCTACACCTTC | CASSIGGQGDAGYTF | 15 | TRBJ1-2 | TRBD1 | once | TRBV2
TGCAGTGCCTCGAGAAAAAACTACGAGCAGTACTTC | CSASRKNYEQYF | 12 | TRBJ2-7 | - | - | TRBV20-1
TGTGCCAGCAGCGTAGGGGCTAGCGTCACCTTAACTTCCTACAATGAGCAGTTCTTC | CASSVGASVTLTSYNEQFF | 19 | TRBJ2-1 | - | once | TRBV9
TGCAGTGCTAGGTTAACGGGCAGAGGAGCTTTCTTT | CSARLTGRGAFF | 12 | TRBJ1-1 | - | - | TRBV20-1
TGCGCCAGCAGCCCCCTATCCGGCTCCATGAACACTGAAGCTTTCTTT | CASSPLSGSMNTEAFF | 16 | TRBJ1-1 | - | - | TRBV5-1
TGTGCCAGCAGACCCCTACAGGGGGACGAGCAGTACTTC | CASRPLQGDEQYF | 13 | TRBJ2-7 | TRBD1 | - | TRBV27
TGTGCCAGCAGGATGGACAGGGCCGGTACGCAGTATTTT | CASRMDRAGTQYF | 13 | TRBJ2-3 | TRBD1 | few | TRBV27
TGTGCCAGCAGTTTAGGACTCCATCAGCCCCAGCATTTT | CASSLGLHQPQHF | 13 | TRBJ1-5 | - | - | TRBV28
TGCAGCGTTGAAAGCTGGGCACAGGGCAACAAAAACATTCAGTACTTC | CSVESWAQGNKNIQYF | 16 | TRBJ2-4 | - | - | TRBV29-1
TGTGCCAGCAGTGGACTCACTAGCGGGAGAGAATCAGATACGCAGTATTTT | CASSGLTSGRESDTQYF | 17 | TRBJ2-3 | TRBD2 | - | TRBV28
TGTGCCAGCAGCCACTGGGACAGGATGAACACTGAAGCTTTCTTT | CASSHWDRMNTEAFF | 15 | TRBJ1-1 | TRBD1 | - | TRBV3-1
TGTGCCAGCAGTTTGGGGGGGCCCGGGTTGGATACGCAGTATTTT | CASSLGGPGLDTQYF | 15 | TRBJ2-3 | - | - | TRBV12-3/TRBV12-4
TGTGCCAGCAGTTACTCGATCATTAAGCAGGGTGACGGCTACACCTTC | CASSYSIIKQGDGYTF | 16 | TRBJ1-2 | - | - | TRBV6-5
TGCAGCGTTGGCTCCGGGACAGGGAAAAACATTCAGTACTTC | CSVGSGTGKNIQYF | 14 | TRBJ2-4 | TRBD1 | - | TRBV29-1
TGCAGTGCTAGGGCAACGCTGGCGGGAAGCTCCTACGAGCAGTACTTC | CSARATLAGSSYEQYF | 16 | TRBJ2-7 | - | - | TRBV20-1
TGTGCCAGCAGTCCCAGGGGGTCAGCCGCCTACGAGCAGTACTTC | CASSPRGSAAYEQYF | 15 | TRBJ2-7 | TRBD1 | - | TRBV27
TGTGCCAGCAGCCCCTCGGGCGGGCCCCTACGGGATACGCAGTATTTT | CASSPSGGPLRDTQYF | 16 | TRBJ2-3 | - | - | TRBV7-2
TGTGCCAGCAGCCTGCCGACCGGACAGGGGGCTATTTCCACTGAAGCTTTCTTT | CASSLPTGQGAISTEAFF | 18 | TRBJ1-1 | TRBD1 | - | TRBV5-4
TGTGCCAGCAGCGTAGAGCAGGGCACAGATACGCAGTATTTT | CASSVEQGTDTQYF | 14 | TRBJ2-3 | - | - | TRBV9
TGCAGTGCGATAGCGGGAGTGGTGGAGACCCAGTACTTC | CSAIAGVVETQYF | 13 | TRBJ2-5 | TRBD2 | once | TRBV20-1
TGCAGTGCGGGGGGGGAGCAGGGCGGTGGTCAGCCCCAGCATTTT | CSAGGEQGGGQPQHF | 15 | TRBJ1-5 | - | - | TRBV20-1
TGCGCCAGCAGCTTGGTTTCGGGCAGGATGAACACTGAAGCTTTCTTT | CASSLVSGRMNTEAFF | 16 | TRBJ1-1 | - | - | TRBV5-1